The subject of this entry is one T cell receptor beta chain. The target antigen is unknown. The gene names here belong to mouse. The observed sequence ends 4 residues before the CDR3 terminus, with the missing tail filled in from the germline J gene. Sorting used CD4, CD8alpha, NKG2D, NKG2ACE and other markers on pooled cutaneous lymph node cells. Germline CDR1 NSHNY, CDR2 SYGAGN. V dropped 3 bases and J dropped 3; count of bases not matched to a gene: 4. The CDR3 consists of 15 residues. Isolated RNA was reverse transcribed into cDNA used as the sequencing template. Profiling relied on immunoSEQ multiplex PCR, and the TCRdb table lists in-frame clones only, not all of them. The sample yields 250,000 or so clones, without any singletons. This sample was taken from a study of CD8+ T cells in alopecia areata. Study background: Female roughly 7-11-week-old C3H/HeJ recipients received skin from 6-12-month-old C3H/HeJ graft donors with spontaneous alopecia.

Overall study findings and caveats: Relative to normal scalp, lesional scalp, especially alopecia totalis/universalis, showed higher clonality.

Sample: CD4+ T cells sorted from a lymph node. The sequence derives from a C3H/HeJ mouse with alopecia areata. For this strain, the MHC haplotype corresponds to H2-k. The V and J genes are TRBV13-1 and TRBJ2-2, with TRBD1 matching over 8 bases. CDR3 in amino acids: CASSGQGRDTGQLYF. The part of the CDR3 DNA that was read is TGTGCCAGCAGTGGACAGGGGAGGGACACCGGG.